The rows below give T cell receptor beta chains drawn from one sample of a study of shared clonotypes between healthy human individuals. The assay was immunoSEQ multiplex PCR, and TCRdb's table has in-frame clones only and misses some. The table includes 450,000 to 700,000 clones, roughly 95% detected once. The sample was naive CD8+ T cells sorted from blood. These receptors were collected from a woman aged 25 to 39 in good health. Each CDR3 is given with its conserved first and last residue. The order of the fields is J gene, D gene, V gene, clone size, CDR3 DNA, CDR3 protein. The D gene is left open where the match is weak. Clone size is given for some rows only: seen once, a few or many times, or a class if the clone is expanded.

j_gene: TRBJ1-5; d_gene: TRBD1; v_gene: TRBV19; abundance: few; CDR3nt: TGTGCCAGTACCCCTACTGGACAGGCAGGGAATCAGCCCCAGCATTTT; CDR3aa: CASTPTGQAGNQPQHF
j_gene: TRBJ1-5; d_gene: TRBD1; v_gene: TRBV7-9; abundance: -; CDR3nt: TGTGCCAGCAGCTTAGGACAGGGTGATCAGCCCCAGCATTTT; CDR3aa: CASSLGQGDQPQHF
j_gene: TRBJ2-1; d_gene: -; v_gene: TRBV6-1; abundance: -; CDR3nt: TGTGCCAGCAGTGAAGAGGTCCCGGACAGCCCCTACAATGAGCAGTTCTTC; CDR3aa: CASSEEVPDSPYNEQFF
j_gene: TRBJ2-1; d_gene: TRBD1; v_gene: TRBV11-2; abundance: -; CDR3nt: TGTGCCAGCAGCTTGCAGGACAGGGGAAGAGGTAGCGTCAATGAGCAGTTCTTC; CDR3aa: CASSLQDRGRGSVNEQFF
j_gene: TRBJ2-1; d_gene: TRBD2; v_gene: TRBV7-9; abundance: -; CDR3nt: TGTGCCAGCAAACTAGCGGGATCGGACAATGAGCAGTTCTTC; CDR3aa: CASKLAGSDNEQFF
j_gene: TRBJ2-1; d_gene: TRBD2; v_gene: TRBV27; abundance: -; CDR3nt: TGTGCCAGCAGTTGGGGCGGGACTACCTATGAGCAGTTCTTC; CDR3aa: CASSWGGTTYEQFF
j_gene: TRBJ1-2; d_gene: -; v_gene: TRBV5-6; abundance: -; CDR3nt: TGTGCCAGCAGCGCTGGAACCGGACACTCCGATAACTATGGCTACACCTTC; CDR3aa: CASSAGTGHSDNYGYTF
j_gene: TRBJ1-4; d_gene: -; v_gene: TRBV19; abundance: -; CDR3nt: TGTGCCAGTAGCCACCCTGGCCGGGGGCAAGATGAAAAACTGTTTTTT; CDR3aa: CASSHPGRGQDEKLFF
j_gene: TRBJ1-1; d_gene: TRBD1; v_gene: TRBV2; abundance: -; CDR3nt: TGTGCCAGCAGTGACCCGGCACAGGGGATGAACACTGAAGCTTTCTTT; CDR3aa: CASSDPAQGMNTEAFF
j_gene: TRBJ2-7; d_gene: -; v_gene: TRBV2; abundance: -; CDR3nt: TGTGCCAGCAGTGAATGGGGGCCAGACTACGAGCAGTACTTC; CDR3aa: CASSEWGPDYEQYF
j_gene: TRBJ2-7; d_gene: TRBD2; v_gene: TRBV5-1; abundance: -; CDR3nt: TGCGCCAGCAGCTTGGACCTTTTTAGTGGGGGGGACTACGAGCAGTACTTC; CDR3aa: CASSLDLFSGGDYEQYF
j_gene: TRBJ1-4; d_gene: -; v_gene: TRBV13; abundance: once; CDR3nt: TGTGCCAGCAAGGGTCCCGGCGAGGAGGAAAAACTGTTTTTT; CDR3aa: CASKGPGEEEKLFF
j_gene: TRBJ2-2; d_gene: -; v_gene: TRBV28; abundance: -; CDR3nt: TGTGCCAGCAGCGTCCCATTCGCGAACACCGGGGAGCTGTTTTTT; CDR3aa: CASSVPFANTGELFF
j_gene: TRBJ2-2; d_gene: -; v_gene: TRBV6-5; abundance: -; CDR3nt: TGTGCCAGCAGTACGTCAGGGGAGAACACCGGGGAGCTGTTTTTT; CDR3aa: CASSTSGENTGELFF
j_gene: TRBJ2-1; d_gene: TRBD1; v_gene: TRBV5-6; abundance: -; CDR3nt: TGTGCCAGCAGCTGGACAGGGAGCAATGAGCAGTTCTTC; CDR3aa: CASSWTGSNEQFF
j_gene: TRBJ2-1; d_gene: TRBD2; v_gene: TRBV13; abundance: -; CDR3nt: TGTGCCAGCAGCTTTAGCGGGCGGGGCGACAATGAGCAGTTCTTC; CDR3aa: CASSFSGRGDNEQFF
j_gene: TRBJ2-7; d_gene: -; v_gene: TRBV27; abundance: -; CDR3nt: TGTGCCAGCAGTTTAGCGGCAATCACCTACGAGCAGTACTTC; CDR3aa: CASSLAAITYEQYF
j_gene: TRBJ2-7; d_gene: -; v_gene: TRBV4-1; abundance: -; CDR3nt: TGCGCCAGCAGCCCTGTCCTAGCTGAATACGAGCAGTACTTC; CDR3aa: CASSPVLAEYEQYF
j_gene: TRBJ2-7; d_gene: TRBD1; v_gene: TRBV27; abundance: -; CDR3nt: TGTGCCAGCAGTTGGTCAGGGGGTTCCGTCGAGCAGTACTTC; CDR3aa: CASSWSGGSVEQYF
j_gene: TRBJ1-2; d_gene: -; v_gene: TRBV14; abundance: -; CDR3nt: TGTGCCAGCAGCCAAACAGTTTTCTATGGCTACACCTTC; CDR3aa: CASSQTVFYGYTF
j_gene: TRBJ1-1; d_gene: -; v_gene: TRBV10-3; abundance: -; CDR3nt: TGTGCCATCAGGCCCGAAATGAACACTGAAGCTTTCTTT; CDR3aa: CAIRPEMNTEAFF
j_gene: TRBJ2-7; d_gene: -; v_gene: TRBV28; abundance: -; CDR3nt: TGTGCAGGTCGGGCCACCGCCTCCTACGAGCAGTACTTC; CDR3aa: CAGRATASYEQYF
j_gene: TRBJ2-1; d_gene: TRBD1; v_gene: TRBV28; abundance: -; CDR3nt: TGTGCCAGCAGTATATGGACAGGAGACTTTAATGAGCAGTTCTTC; CDR3aa: CASSIWTGDFNEQFF
j_gene: TRBJ1-1; d_gene: -; v_gene: TRBV13; abundance: -; CDR3nt: TGTGCCAGCAGCTTAGAACGGGTCGAAGCTGAAGCTTTCTTT; CDR3aa: CASSLERVEAEAFF
j_gene: TRBJ2-1; d_gene: -; v_gene: TRBV19; abundance: -; CDR3nt: TGTGCCAGAACAAGAGGACGGATTTACAATGAGCAGTTCTTC; CDR3aa: CARTRGRIYNEQFF
j_gene: TRBJ2-7; d_gene: -; v_gene: TRBV7-6; abundance: -; CDR3nt: TGTGCCAGCAGACGGGGGCGGTTAGGGACCTACGAGCAGTACTTC; CDR3aa: CASRRGRLGTYEQYF
j_gene: TRBJ2-6; d_gene: -; v_gene: TRBV9; abundance: -; CDR3nt: TGTGCCAGCAGCGCATACGGGGCCAACGTCCTGACTTTC; CDR3aa: CASSAYGANVLTF
j_gene: TRBJ2-1; d_gene: -; v_gene: TRBV19; abundance: -; CDR3nt: TGTGCCAGTAGCCTTAGGGGGGGATATAATGAGCAGTTCTTC; CDR3aa: CASSLRGGYNEQFF